The rows below give T cell receptor beta chains drawn from one sample of a study of Tregs in tolerant kidney transplant recipients. Sequencing was performed with immunoSEQ multiplex PCR; in TCRdb, only in-frame clones are kept and a portion is missing. This sample yields about 64,000 clones, of which about 98% are seen a single time; 0.34% belongs to the top ten. The sequencing here drew on Tregs from blood, taken before the transplant. These receptors came from a human donor who received a combined kidney and bone marrow transplant. Each CDR3 is given with its conserved first and last residue. The D gene is left open where the match is weak. Clone size is stated in some rows and not others, as once, few, many or a class when expanded.

j_gene: TRBJ2-2; v_gene: TRBV5-1; d_gene: NA; abundance: NA; CDR3aa: CASSLFLFFGELFF; CDR3nt: TGCGCCAGCAGCTTGTTTCTATTTTTCGGGGAGCTGTTTTTT
j_gene: TRBJ2-7; v_gene: TRBV4-3; d_gene: NA; abundance: NA; CDR3aa: CASSQVIGDDYEQYF; CDR3nt: TGCGCCAGCAGCCAAGTAATAGGGGATGACTACGAGCAGTACTTC
j_gene: TRBJ2-2; v_gene: TRBV9; d_gene: TRBD1; abundance: once; CDR3aa: CASGQGAWGGELFF; CDR3nt: TGTGCCAGCGGCCAGGGGGCCTGGGGTGGGGAGCTGTTTTTT
j_gene: TRBJ2-1; v_gene: TRBV5-1; d_gene: TRBD2; abundance: NA; CDR3aa: CASSFGGGNEQFF; CDR3nt: TGCGCCAGCAGCTTTGGGGGGGGCAATGAGCAGTTCTTC
j_gene: TRBJ1-4; v_gene: TRBV15; d_gene: NA; abundance: NA; CDR3aa: CATSRARGRHNEKLFF; CDR3nt: TGTGCCACCAGCAGAGCCCGCGGGCGTCATAATGAAAAACTGTTTTTT
j_gene: TRBJ1-3; v_gene: TRBV5-4; d_gene: NA; abundance: NA; CDR3aa: CASSLGLPSSGNTIYF; CDR3nt: TGTGCCAGCAGTTTGGGATTGCCGAGCTCTGGAAACACCATATATTTT
j_gene: TRBJ2-1; v_gene: TRBV11-1; d_gene: TRBD2; abundance: NA; CDR3aa: CASSLNALAGEYNEQFF; CDR3nt: TGTGCCAGCAGCCTAAATGCCCTAGCGGGAGAGTACAATGAGCAGTTCTTC
j_gene: TRBJ2-1; v_gene: TRBV11-3; d_gene: NA; abundance: NA; CDR3aa: CASRKGVTSEQFF; CDR3nt: TGTGCCAGCAGAAAAGGGGTGACGAGTGAGCAGTTCTTC
j_gene: TRBJ2-2; v_gene: TRBV7-9; d_gene: TRBD2; abundance: NA; CDR3aa: CASSLAWTSGGNTGELFF; CDR3nt: TGTGCCAGCAGCTTAGCTTGGACTAGCGGGGGGAACACCGGGGAGCTGTTTTTT
j_gene: TRBJ2-5; v_gene: TRBV6-5; d_gene: NA; abundance: NA; CDR3aa: CASSWTAQETQYF; CDR3nt: TGTGCCAGCAGTTGGACAGCCCAAGAGACCCAGTACTTC
j_gene: TRBJ1-2; v_gene: TRBV18; d_gene: TRBD1; abundance: NA; CDR3aa: CASSPIHTGVGIDGYTF; CDR3nt: TGTGCCAGCTCACCTATTCACACAGGGGTTGGGATCGATGGCTACACCTTC
j_gene: TRBJ2-5; v_gene: TRBV11-2; d_gene: TRBD2; abundance: NA; CDR3aa: CASSLRVRAGGETQYF; CDR3nt: TGTGCCAGCAGCTTAAGAGTTCGGGCGGGGGGGGAGACCCAGTACTTC
j_gene: TRBJ2-7; v_gene: TRBV7-6; d_gene: NA; abundance: NA; CDR3aa: CASSLGPGVTYEQYF; CDR3nt: TGTGCCAGCAGCTTAGGTCCGGGAGTAACCTACGAGCAGTACTTC
j_gene: TRBJ2-1; v_gene: TRBV27; d_gene: TRBD2; abundance: NA; CDR3aa: CASSLRGILDEQFF; CDR3nt: TGTGCCAGCAGTTTGCGGGGGATCTTGGATGAGCAGTTCTTC
j_gene: TRBJ1-1; v_gene: TRBV20-1; d_gene: NA; abundance: NA; CDR3aa: CSAPMNTEAFF; CDR3nt: TGCAGTGCACCTATGAACACTGAAGCTTTCTTT
j_gene: TRBJ2-1; v_gene: TRBV14; d_gene: TRBD2; abundance: NA; CDR3aa: CASSLAAGGQFF; CDR3nt: TGTGCCAGCAGCCTAGCGGCGGGGGGGCAGTTCTTC
j_gene: TRBJ2-2; v_gene: TRBV5-1; d_gene: NA; abundance: NA; CDR3aa: CASSPDSNTGELFF; CDR3nt: TGCGCCAGCAGCCCCGACAGTAACACCGGGGAGCTGTTTTTT
j_gene: TRBJ1-2; v_gene: TRBV4-2; d_gene: NA; abundance: NA; CDR3aa: CASSQGVGASIYGYTF; CDR3nt: TGTGCCAGCAGCCAAGGCGTAGGGGCCTCAATCTATGGCTACACCTTC
j_gene: TRBJ1-1; v_gene: TRBV5-1; d_gene: TRBD1; abundance: few; CDR3aa: CASSQIRGQGLTEAFF; CDR3nt: TGCGCCAGCAGCCAGATTAGGGGACAGGGGCTTACTGAAGCTTTCTTT
j_gene: TRBJ2-5; v_gene: TRBV4-2; d_gene: NA; abundance: NA; CDR3aa: CASSQATAGIGTQYF; CDR3nt: TGTGCCAGCAGCCAGGCGACGGCAGGGATAGGGACCCAGTACTTC
j_gene: TRBJ2-7; v_gene: TRBV10-3; d_gene: TRBD1; abundance: NA; CDR3aa: CAISKTGIYEQYF; CDR3nt: TGTGCCATCAGCAAGACAGGGATTTACGAGCAGTACTTC
j_gene: TRBJ1-2; v_gene: TRBV7-2; d_gene: NA; abundance: NA; CDR3aa: CASSLMGAGGYTF; CDR3nt: TGTGCCAGCAGCTTAATGGGGGCGGGTGGCTACACCTTC
j_gene: TRBJ2-2; v_gene: TRBV5-1; d_gene: NA; abundance: NA; CDR3aa: CASSLEGGLNTGELFF; CDR3nt: TGCGCCAGCAGCTTGGAGGGGGGACTAAACACCGGGGAGCTGTTTTTT
j_gene: TRBJ2-3; v_gene: TRBV5-1; d_gene: TRBD1; abundance: NA; CDR3aa: CASSLGQGSTDTQYF; CDR3nt: TGCGCCAGCAGCTTAGGACAGGGAAGCACAGATACGCAGTATTTT
j_gene: TRBJ2-7; v_gene: TRBV11-3; d_gene: NA; abundance: NA; CDR3aa: CASSPDGKSAYWEQYF; CDR3nt: TGTGCCAGCAGTCCGGACGGGAAGAGCGCGTATTGGGAGCAGTACTTC
j_gene: TRBJ2-2; v_gene: TRBV10-3; d_gene: TRBD2; abundance: once; CDR3aa: CAIGLAGKAGELFF; CDR3nt: TGTGCTATCGGACTAGCGGGAAAAGCCGGGGAGCTGTTTTTT
j_gene: TRBJ2-7; v_gene: TRBV10-3; d_gene: NA; abundance: NA; CDR3aa: CAISRQAYEQYF; CDR3nt: TGTGCCATCAGTCGACAGGCCTACGAGCAGTACTTC
j_gene: TRBJ2-3; v_gene: TRBV2; d_gene: NA; abundance: NA; CDR3aa: CASRRDRWSGSISGSVADTQYF; CDR3nt: TGTGCCTCCCGGCGGGACAGGTGGTCCGGCTCTATTAGCGGGAGTGTCGCAGATACGCAGTATTTT
j_gene: TRBJ2-5; v_gene: TRBV15; d_gene: NA; abundance: NA; CDR3aa: CATSREGRVETQYF; CDR3nt: TGTGCCACCAGCAGAGAGGGCAGGGTGGAGACCCAGTACTTC
j_gene: TRBJ2-7; v_gene: TRBV2; d_gene: TRBD1; abundance: NA; CDR3aa: CASSGSDRGRWGKIYEQYF; CDR3nt: TGTGCCAGCAGTGGATCGGACAGGGGGCGCTGGGGGAAAATTTACGAGCAGTACTTC
j_gene: TRBJ1-4; v_gene: TRBV10-1; d_gene: NA; abundance: NA; CDR3aa: CASPSSGENEKLFF; CDR3nt: TGCGCCAGCCCCTCATCAGGTGAGAATGAAAAACTGTTTTTT
j_gene: TRBJ1-5; v_gene: TRBV5-1; d_gene: TRBD1; abundance: once; CDR3aa: CASSLGQGRNQPQHF; CDR3nt: TGCGCCAGCAGCTTGGGACAGGGGCGCAATCAGCCCCAGCATTTT
j_gene: TRBJ2-2; v_gene: TRBV5-4; d_gene: TRBD2; abundance: NA; CDR3aa: CASSLRVAGDTGELFF; CDR3nt: TGTGCCAGCAGCTTGAGAGTAGCGGGAGACACCGGGGAGCTGTTTTTT
j_gene: TRBJ1-5; v_gene: TRBV19; d_gene: NA; abundance: NA; CDR3aa: CASSRLAQPQHF; CDR3nt: TGTGCCAGTAGTCGTTTGGCTCAGCCCCAGCATTTT
j_gene: TRBJ2-3; v_gene: TRBV5-5; d_gene: NA; abundance: NA; CDR3aa: CASSFFLFGRAGADTQYF; CDR3nt: TGTGCCAGCAGCTTTTTTTTGTTCGGGCGGGCTGGCGCAGATACGCAGTATTTT
j_gene: TRBJ1-6; v_gene: TRBV23-1; d_gene: NA; abundance: NA; CDR3aa: CASSQHDQLTGDSPLHF; CDR3nt: TGCGCCAGCAGTCAGCATGATCAGTTAACAGGAGATTCACCCCTCCACTTT
j_gene: TRBJ2-1; v_gene: TRBV5-1; d_gene: NA; abundance: NA; CDR3aa: CASSLLNNEQFF; CDR3nt: TGCGCCAGCAGCTTACTTAACAATGAGCAGTTCTTC
j_gene: TRBJ2-3; v_gene: TRBV6-6; d_gene: TRBD2; abundance: NA; CDR3aa: CASSLRAGGGTDTQYF; CDR3nt: TGTGCCAGCAGTCTACGGGCGGGAGGGGGGACAGATACGCAGTATTTT